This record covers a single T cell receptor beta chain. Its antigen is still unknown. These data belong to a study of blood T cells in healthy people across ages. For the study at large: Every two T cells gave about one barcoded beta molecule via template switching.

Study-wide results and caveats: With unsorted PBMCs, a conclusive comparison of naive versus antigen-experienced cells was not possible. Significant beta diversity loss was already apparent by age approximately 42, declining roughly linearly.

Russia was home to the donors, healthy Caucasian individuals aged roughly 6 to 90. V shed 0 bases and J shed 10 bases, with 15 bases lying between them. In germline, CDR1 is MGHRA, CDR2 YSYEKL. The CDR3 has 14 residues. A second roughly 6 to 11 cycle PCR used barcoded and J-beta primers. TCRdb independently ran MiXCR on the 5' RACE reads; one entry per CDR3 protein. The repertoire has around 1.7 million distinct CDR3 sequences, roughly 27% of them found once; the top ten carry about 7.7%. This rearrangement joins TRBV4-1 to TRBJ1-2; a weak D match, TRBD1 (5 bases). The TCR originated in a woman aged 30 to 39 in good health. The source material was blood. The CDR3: CASSQDVQGSFYTF. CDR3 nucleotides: TGCGCCAGCAGCCAAGATGTTCAGGGTTCATTCTACACCTTC.